This section outlines one TCR beta chain sequence together with its context. Recruitment covered 20 to 25 US areas and drew participants whose ages spanned about 18 to 100 years. Two negative PCRs, clearance, or symptom resolution characterized the recovered Cohort 3 donors. These data originate in a study of blood T cell repertoires in COVID-19. At the level of the study: From the United States, Italy and Spain came samples of acute and convalescent COVID-19.

Sequencing used immunoSEQ multiplex PCR; TCRdb keeps in-frame clones, though not all of them. The sample comprises hundreds of thousands of clones, roughly 82% of which are singletons, and around 2.1% rests with the top ten. The source material was PBMCs or T cells enriched from blood (not recorded which). The clonotype comes from a woman between 50 and 59 years old who had recovered from COVID-19.

The CDR3, as DNA: TGTGCCAGCAGCGTGACAGGGCGACTCACTGAAGCTTTCTTT. Protein: CASSVTGRLTEAFF. V usage is TRBV9 and J usage is TRBJ1-1; 7 bases map to TRBD1. This CDR3 spans 14 amino acids. V dropped 2 bases and J dropped 4; count of bases not matched to a gene: 5. Germline V gene data show CDR1 as SGDLS and CDR2 as YYNGEE.